The 14 T cell receptor beta chains below come from one sample, sequenced in a study of HIV-infected patients and healthy controls. Reverse transcription used around 480 ng RNA and constant-region primers for alpha and beta. Each of the alpha and beta chains got its own library through chain-specific third strand synthesis with indices. TCRdb ran MiXCR on the 5' RACE reads and lists one entry per CDR3 protein. In the table there are approximately 11,000 distinct CDR3 sequences, under 6.5% of which are singletons. No cell fractionation was done, so the repertoire covers all unsorted peripheral blood T cells. The source material was blood. These receptors came from an adult in good health.

This clonotype was seen more than once but under ten times. The chain recombines TRBV2 with TRBJ1-6; 8 nucleotides match TRBD1. The junction had 17 bases not matched to a gene; V was cut back by 7 bases and J by 9 bases. The CDR3 runs to 17 residues. Germline V lookup: CDR1 SNHLY, CDR2 FYNNEI. The CDR3 nucleotides read TGTGCCAGCACCAATCAGCTAGGACAGGGATGGGGTTCACCCCTCCACTTT. Its protein product is CASTNQLGQGWGSPLHF.

By proportion, this clonotype is medium-sized (0.01 to 0.1%). This sequence joins TRBV6-5 and TRBJ1-1, with D hard to call. The CDR3 spans 15 residues. Trimming removed 6 bases from V and 2 bases from J, with 16 bases in between. CDR1 MNHEY and CDR2 SVGAGI come from the germline V gene. The CDR3, as DNA: TGTGCCAGCAGCAAGGTGACAAACTTAAACACTGAAGCTTTCTTT. Its protein is CASSKVTNLNTEAFF.

By sample fraction, this clonotype is medium-sized. The rearrangement joins TRBV27 to TRBJ1-4, with 7 nucleotides matching TRBD1. The CDR3 runs to 16 residues. V shed 5 bases and J 8 bases; nucleotides not matched to a gene: 14. CDR1 is MNHEY, CDR2 SMNVEV, per germline (reference sequence). In DNA form, the CDR3 reads TGTGCCAGCAGTCCCCAGGGGGTAACCCTGTGGGAAAAACTGTTTTTT. Amino acid sequence: CASSPQGVTLWEKLFF.

This clonotype showed up many times. This sequence joins TRBV12-3 or TRBV12-4 and TRBJ1-1; TRBD1 might be the D (5 bases). The CDR3 has 14 residues. Trimming took off 5 bases at V and 4 bases at J, with 14 bases between the two ends. The CDR3 bases are TGTGCCAGCAGTCCCACACTGAGGGGCACTGAAGCTTTCTTT. Its translation: CASSPTLRGTEAFF.

By share of the sample, this clonotype is medium-sized (0.01 to 0.1%). V usage is TRBV4-1 and J usage is TRBJ1-4; unclear D gene. CDR1 is MGHRA, CDR2 YSYEKL, per germline. This CDR3 is 14 amino acids long. Between the trimmed V and J ends, which lost 6 bases and 3 bases, there was a span of 11 bases. The CDR3 nucleotides are TGCGCCAGCAGTCGGATCTCGGCTAATGAAAAACTGTTTTTT. This codes for CASSRISANEKLFF.

In this sample, this clonotype is medium-sized (0.01 to 0.1%). The genes are TRBV7-6 and TRBJ2-2, with TRBD1 matching 10 bases. The CDR3 runs to 15 residues. The germline V gene has CDR1 SGHVS and CDR2 FNYEAQ. The junction had 2 bases not matched to a gene; V was cut back by 3 bases and J by 4 bases. CDR3 in DNA: TGTGCCAGCAGCTTCCGGGACAGGGGCACCGGGGAGCTGTTTTTT. Translated, it gives CASSFRDRGTGELFF.

This clonotype was found many times. The chain couples TRBV13 to TRBJ2-1; 11 bases are shared with TRBD1. Germline V CDR1 and CDR2: PRHDT, FYEKMQ (reference sequence). The CDR3 is 16 residues long. V gave up 8 bases and J gave up 9 bases; unmatched junction bases: 15. The DNA for the CDR3 is TGTGCCAGCCTCACGGGGACAGGGGGAGGATGGGGTGAGCAGTTCTTC. Amino acids: CASLTGTGGGWGEQFF. The complete variable domain, with remaining parts taken from reference TRBV13 and TRBJ2-1, reads AAGVIQSPRHLIKEKRETATLKCYPIPRHDTVYWYQQGPGQDPQFLISFYEKMQSDKGSIPDRFSAQQFSDYHSELNMSSLELGDSALYFCASLTGTGGGWGEQFFGPGTRLTVL.

This clonotype has just a few counts. The V call is TRBV6-6, the J call TRBJ2-3; 7 bases align to TRBD2. Germline V lookup: CDR1 MNHNY, CDR2 SVGAGI (reference sequence). The V segment lost 6 bases and the J segment 4 bases; nucleotides outside the gene matches: 16. The CDR3 extends over 17 amino acids. The CDR3 DNA reads TGTGCCAGCAGCCTCGTGTATGGGGAGGGCCGGGCAGATACGCAGTATTTT. Translated: CASSLVYGEGRADTQYF.

This clonotype is categorized as medium-sized (0.01 to 0.1%). V usage is TRBV5-5 and J usage is TRBJ1-1; D not certain. Trimming removed 3 bases from V and 4 bases from J, with 10 bases in between. Germline-derived CDR1 and CDR2 are SGHKS and YYEKEE (reference sequence). The CDR3 spans 13 residues. The CDR3 region is CASSSWSGTEAFF. The DNA of the CDR3 is TGTGCCAGCAGCTCATGGAGTGGCACTGAAGCTTTCTTT.

V is TRBV13 and J is TRBJ2-3, with D perhaps matching TRBD1 or TRBD2 (5 bases each). This CDR3 is built from 18 residues. V was clipped by 2 bases and J by 1 base, with 19 bases between them. Germline CDR1 PRHDT, CDR2 FYEKMQ (reference sequence). CDR3 loop: CASSLIVRGPLGTDTQYF. The CDR3 DNA is TGTGCCAGCAGCTTAATAGTACGGGGACCCCTGGGCACAGATACGCAGTATTTT.

This clonotype was seen ten or more times. This chain uses TRBV12-3 or TRBV12-4 with TRBJ2-2; 10 bases align to TRBD1. With 6 bases clipped from V and 4 bases from J, the junction kept 2 bases outside the gene matches. This CDR3 has 14 residues. The chain's CDR3 is CASRTGGSTGELFF. In nucleotides, the CDR3 is TGTGCCAGCAGGACAGGGGGCTCCACCGGGGAGCTGTTTTTT.

This clonotype has at least ten counts. The CDR3 DNA is TGTGCCAGCAGTGGGATTAGCGTCAAGACCCAGTACTTC. This encodes CASSGISVKTQYF. The chain recombines TRBV6-1 with TRBJ2-5, with D maybe TRBD2 (5 bases). Germline CDR1 reads MNHNS; CDR2 reads SASEGT. V was pared by 4 bases and J by 6 bases, with 12 bases between. The CDR3 consists of 13 residues.

This clonotype was recorded many times. The chain links TRBV5-1 to TRBJ1-2; 8 bases match TRBD1. Per the germline V gene, CDR1 is SGHRS and CDR2 is YFSETQ. The CDR3 spans 15 residues. The ends lost 2 bases at V and 4 bases at J; junction bases unmatched: 7. The CDR3 here is CASSFTRGLGYGYTF. The CDR3 DNA sequence: TGCGCCAGCAGCTTTACCAGGGGGCTAGGCTATGGCTACACCTTC.

This clonotype was picked up many times. This chain uses TRBV20-1 with TRBJ2-7, with 8 bases matching TRBD2. CDR1 is DFQATT and CDR2 is SNEGSKA in the germline V gene (reference sequence). CDR3 length: 13 residues. After removal of 1 base from V and 3 bases from J, the junction contained 2 bases not matched to a gene. Here the CDR3 reads CSARAGGSYEQYF. In DNA form, the CDR3 reads TGCAGTGCTAGAGCGGGGGGGAGCTACGAGCAGTACTTC.